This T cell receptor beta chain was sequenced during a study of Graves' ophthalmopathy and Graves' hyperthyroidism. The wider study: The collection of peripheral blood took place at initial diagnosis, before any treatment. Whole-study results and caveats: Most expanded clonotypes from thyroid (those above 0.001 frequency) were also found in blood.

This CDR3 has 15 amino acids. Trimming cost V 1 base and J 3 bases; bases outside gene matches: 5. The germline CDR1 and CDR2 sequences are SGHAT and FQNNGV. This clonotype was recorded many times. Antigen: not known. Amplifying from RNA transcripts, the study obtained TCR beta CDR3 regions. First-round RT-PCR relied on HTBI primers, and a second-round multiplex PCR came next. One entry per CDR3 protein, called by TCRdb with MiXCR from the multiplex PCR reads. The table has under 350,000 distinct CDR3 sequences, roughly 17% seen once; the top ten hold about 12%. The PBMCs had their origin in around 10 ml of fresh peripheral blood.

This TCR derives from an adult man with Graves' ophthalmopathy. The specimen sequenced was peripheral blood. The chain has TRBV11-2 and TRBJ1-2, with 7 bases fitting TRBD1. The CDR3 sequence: CASSLVRDSDYGYTF. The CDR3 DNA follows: TGTGCCAGCAGCTTAGTCCGGGACAGTGACTATGGCTACACCTTC.